One and the same sample provided the 8 T cell receptor beta chains below, sequenced in a study of blood T cell repertoires in COVID-19. Measured with immunoSEQ multiplex PCR; TCRdb has only the in-frame clones, and not every one. The table has some 120,000 clones, roughly nine tenths seen once; the top ten hold around 30%. Source material: peripheral blood. These receptors originate from a man aged 65 to 79 with active or convalescent COVID-19.

The chain has TRBV28 and TRBJ2-1; 7 bases agree with TRBD2. The J segment lost 3 bases and the V segment lost 3 bases, leaving 5 bases of the junction unmatched. CDR1 and CDR2 (germline): MDHEN, SYDVKM. The CDR3 is made up of 15 amino acids. The CDR3 is CASSFLAEHYNEQFF. The CDR3 DNA follows: TGTGCCAGCAGTTTCCTAGCGGAACACTACAATGAGCAGTTCTTC.

The chain uses TRBV10-3 and TRBJ2-7, with 9 bases lining up with TRBD1. CDR1 is ENHRY, CDR2 SYGVKD, per germline. V lost 0 bases and J lost 1; bases outside the gene matches: 1. CDR3 length equals 15 residues. The CDR3 DNA is TGTGCCATCAGTGAGTCGGGGACAGGGTCCTACGAGCAGTACTTC. Translation: CAISESGTGSYEQYF.

The chain carries TRBV29-1 and TRBJ2-7; 10 bases match TRBD1. With 4 bases clipped from V and 6 bases from J, the junction kept 6 bases outside the gene matches. Germline assignment: CDR1 SQVTM and CDR2 ANQGSEA. This CDR3 region has 13 residues. The CDR3 DNA follows: TGCAGCGTTGCGGGACAGGGGTTCTCCGAGCAGTACTTC. Translated: CSVAGQGFSEQYF.

This chain joins TRBV5-5 and TRBJ1-6, with 10 bases fitting TRBD1. Trimming at V came to 4 bases and at J to 11 bases, leaving 18 bases not matched to a gene. The CDR3 has 18 amino acids. Germline CDR1 and CDR2: SGHKS and YYEKEE (reference sequence). CDR3 loop: CASSGTYGTGEGRAPLHF. The CDR3 DNA sequence: TGTGCCAGCAGCGGAACTTACGGGACAGGGGAGGGTAGGGCACCCCTCCACTTT.

The chain links TRBV19 to TRBJ2-6; D call uncertain. The V gene's germline CDR1 is LNHDA and CDR2 SQIVND (reference sequence). The CDR3 consists of 16 residues. V dropped 9 bases and J dropped 0 bases, with 15 bases sitting between them. DNA of the CDR3: TGTGCCAGCCAGGATTTACACCTCTCTGGGGCCAACGTCCTGACTTTC. It codes for CASQDLHLSGANVLTF.

The V gene is TRBV19, the J gene TRBJ2-2, with 10 bases identical to TRBD2. The trim removed 10 bases at V and 0 bases at J, leaving 11 bases unmatched. Germline V lookup: CDR1 LNHDA, CDR2 SQIVND (reference sequence). This CDR3 has 17 residues. CDR3 bases: TGTGCCACCACAGCGGGAGGGCTATCCGCGAACACCGGGGAGCTGTTTTTT. Translation gives CATTAGGLSANTGELFF.

The gene calls are TRBV18 and TRBJ2-2; possible D gene TRBD2, 6 bases. V dropped 6 bases and J dropped 3 bases, with 11 bases sitting between them. The CDR3 length is 14 residues. Germline assignment: CDR1 KGHSH and CDR2 LQKENI. CDR3 loop: CASSLVADTGELFF. The CDR3 DNA reads TGTGCCAGCTCCTTAGTAGCGGACACCGGGGAGCTGTTTTTT.

This sequence joins TRBV9 and TRBJ2-1, with D unresolved. This CDR3 has 14 amino acids. The germline gives CDR1 SGDLS, CDR2 YYNGEE. Trimming took off 0 bases at V and 4 bases at J, with 8 bases between the two ends. The CDR3 reads CASSVAEPYNEQFF. The CDR3 region has the DNA TGTGCCAGCAGCGTAGCTGAGCCTTACAATGAGCAGTTCTTC.